Listed here are 27 T cell receptor beta chains from one sample, sequenced in a study of blood T cell repertoires in COVID-19. Clones were read by immunoSEQ multiplex PCR, and TCRdb kept only the in-frame ones, dropping some. The profile covers approximately 250,000 clones, with roughly nine tenths appearing a single time and approximately 1.5% taken by the ten largest. The sample taken for sequencing was peripheral blood. The receptors shown here come from a woman aged 60 to 75 who had recovered from COVID-19.

This clone has a single count. The rearrangement joins TRBV1 to TRBJ2-4; the D call of TRBD1 is as the table states it, not checked on the DNA. TRBV1 corresponds to a pseudogene. This CDR3 is 14 amino acids long. The CDR3 coding sequence is TGCACCAGCATCCCGGGACAGGGAATAAACATTCAGTACTTC. Translation: CTSIPGQGINIQYF.

This clone was detected a few times. V gene TRBV11-2 combines with J gene TRBJ1-3; no clear D gene. The CDR3 totals 15 residues. V lost 0 bases and J 0 bases, leaving 6 bases between the germline ends. Germline V gene sequence: CDR1 SGHAT, CDR2 FQNNGV. CDR3 nucleotide sequence: TGTGCCAGCAGCTTAGACAGGAACTCTGGAAACACCATATATTTT. Protein: CASSLDRNSGNTIYF.

The chain combines TRBV19 with TRBJ1-6, with D possibly being TRBD1 (6 bases). CDR3 length: 12 residues. With 5 bases removed from V and 8 bases from J, the gap between germline ends came to 7 bases. Per the germline V gene, CDR1 is LNHDA and CDR2 is SQIVND (reference sequence). The CDR3 region is CASSAGDSPLHF. CDR3 nucleotide sequence: TGTGCCAGTAGTGCAGGGGATTCACCCCTCCACTTT.

The genes are TRBV6-5 and TRBJ1-5; tentatively, D is TRBD1 (6 bases). This CDR3 is built from 15 residues. Trimming left V 7 bases short and J 1 base short, with 14 bases between. Germline CDR1 and CDR2: MNHEY and SVGAGI. The CDR3 DNA is TGTGCCAGCATACAGGGAGGGGAAAGCAATCAGCCCCAGCATTTT. This encodes CASIQGGESNQPQHF.

The genes are TRBV6-5 and TRBJ1-4; 9 bases fit TRBD1. Trimming at V came to 5 bases and at J to 4 bases, leaving 5 bases not matched to a gene. This CDR3 has 15 residues. Germline loops: CDR1 MNHEY, CDR2 SVGAGI. The CDR3 bases are TGTGCCAGCAGTAGAATGGGACAGGGTAATGAAAAACTGTTTTTT. It specifies CASSRMGQGNEKLFF.

The DNA of the CDR3 is TGTGCCAGCAGCCCCAGGGGCAGGGGCCAAGAGACCCAGTACTTC. Amino acids: CASSPRGRGQETQYF. The gene calls are TRBV7-9 and TRBJ2-5; D is perhaps TRBD1 (6 bases). Between the trimmed V and J ends, which lost 5 bases and 1 base, there was a span of 14 bases. The CDR3 contains 15 residues. Looked up from germline, CDR1 is SEHNR and CDR2 is FQNEAQ (reference sequence).

The chain combines TRBV7-8 with TRBJ1-5, with D possibly TRBD1 on 5 matching bases. In germline, CDR1 is SGHVS, CDR2 FQNEAQ. Trimming pared 5 bases from V and 3 bases from J, leaving 8 bases between. The CDR3 has 13 amino acids. CDR3 sequence: CASSRGANQPQHF. The CDR3 region has the DNA TGTGCCAGCAGCCGAGGGGCCAATCAGCCCCAGCATTTT.

V gene TRBV6-5 combines with J gene TRBJ1-2; 9 bases are a match to TRBD1. V dropped 6 bases and J dropped 3; count of bases not matched to a gene: 5. There are 14 residues in the CDR3. Looked up from germline, CDR1 is MNHEY and CDR2 is SVGAGI. Here the CDR3 DNA reads TGTGCCAGCAGACGGACAGGGGCAGACTATGGCTACACCTTC. Its translation is CASRRTGADYGYTF.

The rearrangement uses TRBV5-1 and TRBJ2-5; D is ambiguous. The CDR3 extends over 14 amino acids. Per the germline V gene, CDR1 is SGHRS and CDR2 is YFSETQ. Deletions cut 1 base from V and 1 base from J, with 8 bases between. The CDR3 DNA is TGCGCCAGCAGCTTGCAGATCAGCCAAGAGACCCAGTACTTC. Protein product: CASSLQISQETQYF.

In the case of this clone: The same CDR3 also results from other DNA sequences found in this sample. This chain links TRBV10-3 with TRBJ2-1, with no clear D. CDR1 and CDR2 (germline): ENHRY, SYGVKD. The CDR3 runs to 14 residues. Deletions cut 7 bases from V and 4 bases from J, with 14 bases between. The CDR3 region is CAIMRDSSYNEQFF. CDR3 nucleotides: TGTGCCATCATGCGAGACTCATCTTACAATGAGCAGTTCTTC.

CDR3 in DNA: TGTGCCAGCAGCTCCGGGACTACAGGAAACACCATATATTTT. Translated: CASSSGTTGNTIYF. The rearrangement joins TRBV7-2 to TRBJ1-3; possibly TRBD1 for D (5 bases). From germline, CDR1 is SGHTA and CDR2 FQGNSA. The CDR3 contains 14 residues. V was trimmed by 4 bases and J by 4 bases, leaving 11 bases between them.

This rearrangement joins TRBV9 to TRBJ2-3; TRBD2 matches 15 bases. With V trimmed by 3 bases and J by 2 bases, 10 bases remained unmatched. The CDR3 has 19 amino acids. The germline V gene has CDR1 SGDLS and CDR2 YYNGEE. As DNA, the CDR3 is TGTGCCAGCAGCGGACCGGGACTAGCGGGGGGCGAGCACACAGATACGCAGTATTTT. Translating gives CASSGPGLAGGEHTDTQYF.

The chain is built from TRBV19 and TRBJ1-5; TRBD1 might be the D (6 bases). The CDR3 spans 15 residues. Deletions cut 10 bases from V and 9 bases from J, with 25 bases between. Germline lookup yields CDR1 LNHDA and CDR2 SQIVND (reference sequence). CDR3 amino acids: CATSGGGLFLRPQHF. The CDR3 coding sequence is TGTGCCACCTCGGGAGGGGGACTCTTCCTCCGGCCCCAGCATTTT. The full variable domain, rest sourced from reference TRBV19 and TRBJ1-5, is DGGITQSPKYLFRKEGQNVTLSCEQNLNHDAMYWYRQDPGQGLRLIYYSQIVNDFQKGDIAEGYSVSREKKESFPLTVTSAQKNPTAFYLCATSGGGLFLRPQHFGDGTRLSIL.

V and J are TRBV7-9 and TRBJ2-2; D uncertain. CDR3 length: 14 residues. V was clipped by 0 bases and J by 3 bases, with 5 bases between them. CDR1 SEHNR and CDR2 FQNEAQ come from the germline V gene (reference sequence). The DNA of the CDR3 is TGTGCCAGCAGCTTAGCGCCAGACACCGGGGAGCTGTTTTTT. Amino acids: CASSLAPDTGELFF.

This clone was seen just once. The chain joins TRBV19 to TRBJ2-1; D call uncertain. This CDR3 has 15 residues. Trimming removed 7 bases from V and 0 bases from J, with 13 bases in between. Germline values: CDR1 LNHDA, CDR2 SQIVND (reference sequence). The chain's CDR3 is CASKTEQSSYNEQFF. The CDR3 nucleotides are TGTGCCAGTAAGACGGAACAGAGCTCCTACAATGAGCAGTTCTTC.

The chain uses TRBV27 and TRBJ1-3; D may be TRBD1 (6 bases). Trimming stripped 3 bases from V and 0 bases from J, with 15 bases between. Germline assignment: CDR1 MNHEY and CDR2 SMNVEV (reference sequence). This CDR3 has 17 amino acids. The CDR3 loop reads CASSFPHREPSGNTIYF. The DNA of the CDR3 is TGTGCCAGCAGTTTTCCCCACAGGGAACCCTCTGGAAACACCATATATTTT.

J is TRBJ2-2 and V is TRBV14; D might be TRBD2 (6 bases). This CDR3 is 18 amino acids long. V dropped 1 base and J dropped 1 base, with 16 bases sitting between them. Germline CDR1 is SGHDN and CDR2 is FVKESK. The CDR3 sequence is CASSQGSQAGLNTGELFF. CDR3 coding DNA: TGTGCCAGCAGCCAAGGTTCTCAGGCGGGGCTGAACACCGGGGAGCTGTTTTTT.

The chain employs TRBV7-2 and TRBJ2-3; 9 bases agree with TRBD2. V lost 8 bases and J lost 5; bases outside the gene matches: 5. Germline V CDR1 and CDR2: SGHTA, FQGNSA. The CDR3 length is 13 residues. CDR3 DNA: TGTGCCAGCGGCGGGGGGGCTGGAGATACGCAGTATTTT. Amino acid sequence: CASGGGAGDTQYF.

The chain links TRBV18 to TRBJ2-6; maybe TRBD1 (6 bases). The CDR3 is 16 residues long. Germline V gene sequence: CDR1 KGHSH, CDR2 LQKENI. V lost 6 bases and J 0 bases, leaving 12 bases between the germline ends. CDR3 loop: CASSDRQASGANVLTF. The CDR3 DNA sequence: TGTGCCAGCTCGGACCGACAGGCCTCTGGGGCCAACGTCCTGACTTTC.

V and J are TRBV18 and TRBJ2-5; no clear D. Germline V gene lookup returns CDR1 KGHSH and CDR2 LQKENI. Trimming stripped 1 base from V and 3 bases from J, with 6 bases between. This CDR3 is 13 amino acids long. In nucleotides, the CDR3 is TGTGCCAGCTCACCACGTCAGGAAGAGACCCAGTACTTC. It codes for CASSPRQEETQYF. Filled out from reference TRBV18 and TRBJ2-5, the complete variable domain reads NAGVMQNPRHLVRRRGQEARLRCSPMKGHSHVYWYRQLPEEGLKFMVYLQKENIIDESGMPKERFSAEFPKEGPSILRIQQVVRGDSAAYFCASSPRQEETQYFGPGTRLLVL.

This chain joins TRBV6-2 or TRBV6-3 and TRBJ1-2; the match to TRBD1 covers 8 bases. The CDR3 has 15 residues. The V and J ends lost 0 bases and 7 bases, in that order; junction bases with no gene match: 7. CDR1 and CDR2 from the germline V gene are MNHEY and SVGEGT. CDR3 residues: CASSYSAGGMSGYTF. CDR3 DNA: TGTGCCAGCAGTTACTCGGCAGGGGGCATGAGTGGCTACACCTTC.

The chain employs TRBV19 and TRBJ1-3, with D hard to call. V lost 4 bases to trimming and J lost 2 bases, with 12 bases between them. The germline V gene has CDR1 LNHDA and CDR2 SQIVND (reference sequence). The CDR3 consists of 15 residues. The CDR3 sequence: CASSTSEGPGNTIYF. Written as DNA, the CDR3 is TGTGCCAGTAGTACCTCCGAGGGCCCTGGAAACACCATATATTTT.

This clone was picked up one time. V usage is TRBV7-3 and J usage is TRBJ1-1; 8 bases align to TRBD1. This CDR3 is 15 amino acids long. The V gene's germline CDR1 is SGHTA and CDR2 FQGTGA. V gave up 5 bases and J gave up 4 bases; unmatched junction bases: 9. CDR3 DNA sequence: TGTGCCAGCAGCCAATTGCAGGGGGCGGTCACTGAAGCTTTCTTT. Amino acids: CASSQLQGAVTEAFF.

The chain is built from TRBV9 and TRBJ1-1; 8 bases match TRBD1. Germline CDR1 and CDR2: SGDLS and YYNGEE. J lost 7 bases, V lost 4 bases, and 6 bases had no gene match. The CDR3 spans 13 residues. CDR3 residues: CASSPGGEIEAFF. CDR3 nucleotides: TGTGCCAGCAGCCCAGGGGGCGAGATTGAAGCTTTCTTT. The full variable domain, in which reference TRBV9 and TRBJ1-1 provide the parts outside the CDR3, is DSGVTQTPKHLITATGQRVTLRCSPRSGDLSVYWYQQSLDQGLQFLIQYYNGEERAKGNILERFSAQQFPDLHSELNLSSLELGDSALYFCASSPGGEIEAFFGQGTRLTVV.

The DNA of the CDR3 is TGTGCCAGCTCACCCGGCAGGGAGGATCAGCCCCAGCATTTT. This translates into CASSPGREDQPQHF. The chain couples TRBV18 to TRBJ1-5; D might be TRBD1 (5 bases). The CDR3 extends over 14 amino acids. Trimming shortened V by 3 bases and J by 5 bases, and 11 bases separated the two germline ends. CDR1 and CDR2 (germline): KGHSH, LQKENI.

This chain connects TRBV7-2 to TRBJ1-4; TRBD1 matches at 8 bases. Germline-derived CDR1 and CDR2 are SGHTA and FQGNSA. Trimming took 5 bases from V and 10 from J; bases not matched to a gene: 12. There are 15 residues in the CDR3. The CDR3 sequence: CASSPPIRGLGKLFF. In DNA, the CDR3 is TGTGCCAGCAGCCCCCCAATCAGGGGGCTAGGAAAACTGTTTTTT.

The chain has TRBV7-9 and TRBJ2-7; 8 bases map to TRBD2. Losses at the gene ends were 0 bases for V and 5 bases for J; bases not matched to a gene: 3. The CDR3 is 14 amino acids. Germline-derived CDR1 and CDR2 are SEHNR and FQNEAQ (reference sequence). CDR3: CASSLALAGHEQYF. The CDR3 nucleotides read TGTGCCAGCAGCTTAGCCCTAGCGGGCCACGAGCAGTACTTC.